This TCR beta chain was captured in a study of blood T cell repertoires in COVID-19. Method: immunoSEQ multiplex PCR; TCRdb's copy keeps in-frame clones and lacks some. The data show approximately 100,000 clones, around 84% seen once. The CDR3 loop spans 14 amino acids. The V end was cut by 1 base, the J end by 7 bases, with 11 bases between. The germline V gene encodes CDR1 GTSNPN and CDR2 SVGIG (reference sequence). Sequenced material: peripheral blood. The TCR originated in an elderly man with acute or convalescent COVID-19. J is TRBJ1-6 and V is TRBV30; D not resolved. The DNA of the CDR3 is TGTGCCTGGAGTGCGGACTTCAGGAATTCACCCCTCCACTTT. Its translation is CAWSADFRNSPLHF.